Reported below is one TCR beta chain. The source of the sample is a study of blood T cell repertoires in COVID-19. Study as a whole: Donors in the United States, Italy and Spain gave samples during acute or convalescent COVID-19. In each case, the material was cDNA or gDNA derived from T cells, B-cell-depleted T cells, or PBMCs.

Germline V CDR1 and CDR2: MNHNY, SVGAGI (reference sequence). Losses at the gene ends were 6 bases for V and 0 bases for J; bases not matched to a gene: 5. CDR3 size: 16 residues. The assay was immunoSEQ multiplex PCR, and TCRdb's table has in-frame clones only and misses some. The sample records tens of thousands of clones, 85% being singletons. Sequenced material: peripheral blood. The source of this sequence is an elderly man with acute or convalescent COVID-19. This sequence joins TRBV6-6 and TRBJ1-4, with 9 bases fitting TRBD1. CDR3 nucleotide sequence: TGTGCCAGCAGAACCGGGACAGGGACAACTAATGAAAAACTGTTTTTT. Encoded protein: CASRTGTGTTNEKLFF.